This record looks at one T cell receptor (beta chain) sequence and its context. The sample is drawn from a study of patients and donors after allogeneic stem cell transplantation. CDR3 length equals 12 residues. CDR1 SGHTA and CDR2 FQGNSA come from the germline V gene. Trimming pared 2 bases from V and 8 bases from J, leaving 7 bases between. TCRdb passed the RT-PCR reads through MiXCR, listing each CDR3 protein once. This sample has over 150,000 distinct CDR3 sequences; 30% occur once, and the top ten carry about 3.3%. This clonotype was obtained from a human donor who was either an allogeneic HSCT recipient or a stem cell or donor lymphocyte infusion donor (not recorded which). It is not recorded whose cells these are; they may come from a transplant donor. The gene calls are TRBV7-2 and TRBJ2-1; D is uncertain. Source material: blood, either unsorted or a sorted T cell fraction (not recorded which). CDR3 amino acids: CASSLSLYEQFF. In DNA, the CDR3 is TGTGCCAGCAGCTTAAGCCTCTATGAGCAGTTCTTC. The variable domain in full, completed from reference TRBV7-2 and TRBJ2-1, reads GAGVSQSPSNKVTEKGKDVELRCDPISGHTALYWYRQSLGQGLEFLIYFQGNSAPDKSGLPSDRFSAERTGGSVSTLTIQRTQQEDSAVYLCASSLSLYEQFFGPGTRLTVL.